This T cell receptor (beta chain) was documented in a study of metastatic and nonmetastatic thyroid tumors. Background on the study: A comparison of repertoires was made across blood and tumor or nodule tissue from malignant and benign thyroid patients.

Under the authors' procedure: Construction of a distant-metastasis classifier for papillary thyroid cancer relied on CDR3 differences across clinicopathological groups. MiXCR was used by TCRdb to re-call the PCR reads. In this record, the V and J calls reflect TCRdb's handling and not the investigators' own analysis. The sample contains more than 12,000 clones, about a quarter of which appear only once. The entire patient cohort was treatment-naive prior to thyroid surgery. A few counts support this clone. The target antigen is unknown. Trimming took 2 bases from V and 4 from J; bases not matched to a gene: 2. The CDR3 length is 15 residues. In germline, CDR1 is MNHEY, CDR2 SMNVEV (reference sequence). Study results and limitations: Reports indicated that malignant thyroid tumors showed significantly higher TCR beta diversity than benign nodules did, in blood and tumor.

Sequencing used tumor tissue. The clonotype comes from a female donor with papillary thyroid cancer or a benign thyroid nodule (not recorded which). Some clones in this sample may be carry-over from other donors' samples. The chain combines TRBV27 with TRBJ2-6, with 7 nucleotides matching TRBD1. In nucleotides, the CDR3 is TGTGCCAGCAGTTTAACAGGGGACGGGGCCAACGTCCTGACTTTC. Translated, it gives CASSLTGDGANVLTF.